Listed below are T cell receptor beta chains from one sample, sequenced in a study of cytomegalovirus exposure and HLA in healthy donors. Clones were read by immunoSEQ multiplex PCR, and TCRdb kept only the in-frame ones, dropping some. The sample includes about 160,000 clones. The material sequenced was PBMCs. These receptor sequences come from a man between 25 and 39 years old in good health and CMV-seronegative. Each CDR3 is given with its conserved first and last residue. The D gene is left open where the match is weak.

D	J	V	CDR3	DNA
-	TRBJ1-5	TRBV11-2	CASSAARDDQPQHF	TGTGCCAGCAGCGCGGCTCGCGACGATCAGCCCCAGCATTTT
-	TRBJ1-6	TRBV10-3	CAISEMEQGSPLHF	TGTGCCATCAGTGAGATGGAGCAGGGTTCACCCCTCCACTTT
TRBD1	TRBJ2-7	TRBV23-1	CASSQSLTGDHEQYF	TGCGCCAGCAGTCAATCGTTGACAGGGGACCACGAGCAGTACTTC
-	TRBJ1-5	TRBV19	CASSIDGGRAGDQPQHF	TGTGCCAGTAGTATAGATGGGGGTCGTGCAGGGGACCAGCCCCAGCATTTT
-	TRBJ2-1	TRBV19	CAIRENHYNEQFF	TGTGCCATCCGGGAGAATCATTACAATGAGCAGTTCTTC
-	TRBJ1-1	TRBV19	CASSLRQNTEAFF	TGTGCCAGTAGTCTACGACAGAACACTGAAGCTTTCTTT
-	TRBJ2-7	TRBV27	CASGEGNLSDEQYF	TGTGCCAGCGGAGAGGGAAATTTAAGCGACGAGCAGTACTTC
-	TRBJ2-2	TRBV5-5	CASSLQSYRQNTGELFF	TGTGCCAGCAGCTTGCAGAGTTACAGGCAGAACACCGGGGAGCTGTTTTTT
-	TRBJ1-2	TRBV28	CASSMDSYGYTF	TGTGCCAGCAGTATGGACAGCTATGGCTACACCTTC
-	TRBJ1-5	TRBV27	CASSLYGTYTNQPQHF	TGTGCCAGCAGTTTATACGGGACATATACCAATCAGCCCCAGCATTTT
TRBD1	TRBJ1-2	TRBV5-1	CASSYLGTGATNYGYTF	TGCGCCAGCAGTTACTTAGGGACAGGGGCTACTAACTATGGCTACACCTTC
-	TRBJ2-4	TRBV7-2	CASSYRGSKNIQYF	TGTGCCAGCAGCTATCGGGGTTCCAAAAACATTCAGTACTTC
TRBD1	TRBJ2-5	TRBV18	CASPKGQGRETQYF	TGTGCCAGCCCGAAGGGACAGGGACGGGAGACCCAGTACTTC
-	TRBJ1-5	TRBV30	CAWNPGRSNQPQHF	TGTGCCTGGAATCCTGGGCGAAGCAATCAGCCCCAGCATTTT
-	TRBJ2-2	TRBV5-6	CASSTPAGRTGELFF	TGTGCCAGCAGCACTCCGGCAGGGCGGACCGGGGAGCTGTTTTTT
TRBD2	TRBJ2-3	TRBV19	CATRAGGPRDTQYF	TGTGCCACCAGGGCGGGAGGGCCGAGAGATACGCAGTATTTT
-	TRBJ1-2	TRBV28	CASSSPTGSYGYTF	TGTGCCAGCAGTTCGCCGACAGGATCCTATGGCTACACCTTC
TRBD1	TRBJ1-2	TRBV7-9	CASSQGQGWGYTF	TGTGCCAGCAGCCAAGGACAGGGATGGGGCTACACCTTC
TRBD2	TRBJ2-3	TRBV7-6	CASSLSYLGREDGDTQYF	TGTGCCAGCAGCTTAAGTTATCTTGGTCGGGAGGATGGGGATACGCAGTATTTT
TRBD1	TRBJ2-7	TRBV6-1	CASILTGHSYEQYF	TGTGCCAGCATTTTGACAGGGCACTCTTACGAGCAGTACTTC
-	TRBJ1-5	TRBV10-2	CASSEGGGNQPQHF	TGCGCCAGCAGTGAGGGGGGAGGAAATCAGCCCCAGCATTTT
TRBD2	TRBJ2-7	TRBV6-1	CASSLLAGGSYEQYF	TGTGCCAGCAGTCTACTAGCGGGAGGGTCCTACGAGCAGTACTTC